Below are 11 T cell receptor beta chains sequenced from a single sample in a study of radiotherapy plus CTLA-4 blockade in lung cancer. Some clones are missing from TCRdb's copy, which holds only in-frame ones; the method was immunoSEQ multiplex PCR. Among roughly 130,000 clones listed, around 90% were seen once. The sample was peripheral blood, taken from a patient treated with radiotherapy plus ipilimumab. The receptors shown here come from a human donor with non-small cell lung cancer that progressed on radiotherapy plus ipilimumab.

The chain employs TRBV5-1 and TRBJ2-3; D not certain. CDR1 is SGHRS, CDR2 YFSETQ, per germline. Trimming took 4 bases from V and 1 from J, leaving 16 bases between them. This CDR3 has 16 residues. The CDR3 region is CASSQSSGVGTDTQYF. Written as DNA, the CDR3 is TGCGCCAGCAGCCAATCGTCTGGAGTTGGCACAGATACGCAGTATTTT. Full variable domain (outside the CDR3, taken from reference TRBV5-1 and TRBJ2-3): KAGVTQTPRYLIKTRGQQVTLSCSPISGHRSVSWYQQTPGQGLQFLFEYFSETQRNKGNFPGRFSGRQFSNSRSEMNVSTLELGDSALYLCASSQSSGVGTDTQYFGPGTRLTVL.

The chain links TRBV12-2 to TRBJ2-7; the table's D call TRBD2 went unverified against the DNA. TRBV12-2 is listed as a pseudogene. The CDR3 has 15 residues. The CDR3 DNA follows: TGTGCAAGTCGAGCGAGGACTAGCGGGAGTTACGAGCAGTACTTC. Its protein is CASRARTSGSYEQYF.

The rearrangement joins TRBV6-5 to TRBJ1-1; D not resolved. Germline CDR1 is MNHEY and CDR2 is SVGAGI. The CDR3 covers 15 residues. Trimming removed 8 bases from V and 0 bases from J, with 16 bases in between. Written as DNA, the CDR3 is TGTGCCAGCGCCCCGGTCGCCGCCATGAACACTGAAGCTTTCTTT. It is translated as CASAPVAAMNTEAFF.

V is TRBV5-1 and J is TRBJ2-1; no definite D call. The germline V and J ends were trimmed by 3 bases and 0 bases, with 16 bases remaining between them. The CDR3 has 17 residues. Germline V lookup: CDR1 SGHRS, CDR2 YFSETQ. In nucleotides, the CDR3 is TGCGCCAGCAGCTCCTTGTCTAGTTCCTTCTCCTACAATGAGCAGTTCTTC. Its translation: CASSSLSSSFSYNEQFF.

The J gene is TRBJ2-7, the V gene TRBV4-2, with D perhaps TRBD1 (5 bases). The CDR3 totals 17 residues. V was pared by 4 bases and J by 2 bases, with 21 bases between. Germline V gene data show CDR1 as LGHNA and CDR2 as YNFKEQ. CDR3 residues: CASSRKRGIPQTYEQYF. The CDR3 DNA sequence: TGTGCCAGCAGCCGCAAAAGGGGTATTCCTCAAACCTACGAGCAGTACTTC.

The V and J genes are TRBV19 and TRBJ1-3; D possibly corresponds to TRBD1 (5 bases). CDR1 LNHDA and CDR2 SQIVND come from the germline V gene (reference sequence). The CDR3 has 15 amino acids. V was trimmed by 5 bases and J by 0 bases, leaving 11 bases between them. The DNA of the CDR3 is TGTGCCAGTAGTCGACAGCTAGGCTCTGGAAACACCATATATTTT. Protein sequence: CASSRQLGSGNTIYF.

The chain couples TRBV5-4 to TRBJ1-1; D gene unclear. The germline V gene has CDR1 SGHNT and CDR2 YYREEE (reference sequence). This CDR3 has 13 residues. The V gene lost 5 bases and the J gene lost 0 bases, with 8 bases spanning the gap. The CDR3 DNA sequence: TGTGCCAGCAGTTACCCGATGAACACTGAAGCTTTCTTT. Translating it yields CASSYPMNTEAFF.

The V and J genes are TRBV5-1 and TRBJ2-3; 8 positions agree with TRBD2. This CDR3 comprises 15 residues. Looked up from germline, CDR1 is SGHRS and CDR2 is YFSETQ. V was clipped by 5 bases and J by 2 bases; unmatched bases: 7. The CDR3 sequence: CASRPGGTYTDTQYF. CDR3 coding DNA: TGCGCCAGCAGACCGGGGGGGACTTACACAGATACGCAGTATTTT.

The chain employs TRBV18 and TRBJ2-7, with 7 bases fitting TRBD1. V lost 6 bases, J lost 4 bases, and 15 bases stayed unmatched. CDR3 length equals 16 residues. CDR1 and CDR2 from the germline V gene are KGHSH and LQKENI. CDR3 sequence: CASSPIKGAQGYEQYF. The DNA for the CDR3 is TGTGCCAGCTCCCCGATTAAGGGGGCGCAGGGGTACGAGCAGTACTTC.

The chain combines TRBV5-1 with TRBJ2-1; D remains unclear. Germline V gives CDR1 SGHRS, CDR2 YFSETQ. CDR3 size: 14 residues. Trimming cost V 2 bases and J 2 bases, with 8 bases left between them. This CDR3 is CASSLTATYNEQFF. The CDR3 bases are TGCGCCAGCAGCTTAACTGCGACCTACAATGAGCAGTTCTTC.

This rearrangement joins TRBV4-1 to TRBJ2-7; D might be TRBD2 (6 bases). Germline CDR1 reads MGHRA; CDR2 reads YSYEKL. Trimming pared 4 bases from V and 2 bases from J, leaving 18 bases between. CDR3 length: 16 residues. CDR3 sequence: CASSRNLNSGAYEQYF. In nucleotides, the CDR3 is TGCGCCAGCAGCCGTAATTTGAACTCGGGGGCCTACGAGCAGTACTTC.